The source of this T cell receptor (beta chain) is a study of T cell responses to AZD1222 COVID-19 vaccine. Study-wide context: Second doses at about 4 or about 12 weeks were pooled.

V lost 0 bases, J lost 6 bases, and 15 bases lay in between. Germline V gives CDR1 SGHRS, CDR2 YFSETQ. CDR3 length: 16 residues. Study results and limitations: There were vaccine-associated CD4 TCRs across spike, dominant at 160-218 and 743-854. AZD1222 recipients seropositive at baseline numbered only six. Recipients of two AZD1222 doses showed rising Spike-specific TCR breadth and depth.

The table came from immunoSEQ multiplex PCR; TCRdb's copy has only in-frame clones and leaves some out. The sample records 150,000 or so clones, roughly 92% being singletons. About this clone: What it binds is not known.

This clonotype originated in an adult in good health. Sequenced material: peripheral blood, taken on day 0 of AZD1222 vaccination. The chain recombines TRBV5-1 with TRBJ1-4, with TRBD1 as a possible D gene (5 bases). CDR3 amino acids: CASSLDRPGRDEKLFF. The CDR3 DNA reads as TGCGCCAGCAGCTTGGATCGCCCGGGGCGGGATGAAAAACTGTTTTTT.